This T cell receptor (beta chain) was found in a study of metastatic and nonmetastatic thyroid tumors (dated by TCRdb to about 2020). General notes on the study: Repertoires were compared across peripheral blood and tumor or nodule tissue samples from malignant and benign thyroid patients.

None of the patients had been given any treatment before thyroid surgery. The study retrospectively analysed patient clinical samples collected from about 2012 to 2018 using T-cell receptor beta sequencing. The cysteine opens and the phenylalanine closes a CDR3 of 14 amino acids. CDR3 DNA is the only sequence kept; it has 42 bases, read in frame from the first base. Trimming costs V 1 base and J 2 bases, and their ends lie 8 bases apart. From the germline V gene, CDR1 is SGHAT and CDR2 is FQNNGV. What the work shows at the level of the full study, not this receptor alone: In both blood and tumor samples, malignant tumors were reported to have significantly higher TCR beta diversity than benign nodules.

Receptor amplification or capture employed PCR. The data were produced on an Illumina HiSeq 4000. The TCR beta-chain CDR3 region of each patient was profiled by high-throughput sequencing. On the authors' methods: Drawing on CDR3 differences between clinicopathological groups, the researchers built a classifier meant to tell apart patients with distant-metastatic papillary thyroid cancer. The Shannon index was used to measure repertoire diversity, and the Morisita-Horn index was used to measure how similar tumor and blood repertoires were. The public sequencing data were trimmed at Q25 with fastp and processed into clonotypes with MiXCR by TCRdb, which kept only in-frame beta chains. In this record, the V and J calls reflect TCRdb's handling and not the investigators' own analysis. The sample records about 90,000 clones, less than 10% of which are singletons. The ten most abundant clones make up around 8.8% of the sample.

This clone was counted at least ten times. Its antigen has not been determined. Within one base of it there is no much larger clone, and no base qualities were kept. Sequencing input: blood. The rearranged segments are TRBV11-2 and TRBJ1-2; no confident D gene assignment can be made. The sequence derives from a female donor with papillary thyroid cancer or a benign thyroid nodule (not recorded which). Some clones in this sample may be carry-over from other donors' samples. The CDR3 is CASSLAEANYGYTF. The DNA is TGTGCCAGCAGCTTAGCGGAAGCGAACTATGGCTACACCTTC.